The clone carrying this T cell receptor (beta chain) has a handful of counts. The target antigen is unknown. The CDR3 sequence is 16 residues long. The V end was cut by 0 bases, the J end by 4 bases, with 12 bases between. Germline V lookup: CDR1 SGHAT, CDR2 FQNNGV. This sample stems from a study of lymphopenia after photon versus proton radiotherapy. Study results and caveats: After the lymphocyte nadir, photon-treated repertoires showed oligoclonal expansion, especially of CD8+ Temra cells.

Sequencing was performed with immunoSEQ multiplex PCR; in TCRdb, only in-frame clones are kept and a portion is missing. The data hold 25,000 to 30,000 clones, with approximately 85% observed a single time. This TCR derives from a man aged 25-45 years with gastric cancer. This rearrangement joins TRBV11-2 to TRBJ2-2; D unclear. The material sequenced was peripheral blood, taken from a patient treated with photon-based radiotherapy. Here the CDR3 DNA reads TGTGCCAGCAGCTTAGAAGGCGGCAAATTCACCGGGGAGCTGTTTTTT. It encodes CASSLEGGKFTGELFF.